A selection of T cell receptor beta chains follows, all from one sample in a study of cytomegalovirus exposure and HLA in healthy donors. TCRdb's copy holds only in-frame clones and misses some; the assay was immunoSEQ multiplex PCR. The sample holds roughly 150,000 clones, approximately 82% seen once. The sequenced sample was PBMCs. These receptors were obtained from a man aged 18 to 30 in good health and CMV-seropositive. Each CDR3 is given without its conserved first and last residue. The D gene is left open where the match is weak.

V gene: TRBV28
D gene: TRBD1
J gene: TRBJ1-1
CDR3 protein: ASSSPATGRNTEAF

V gene: TRBV27
D gene: TRBD1
J gene: TRBJ2-7
CDR3 protein: ASSFGTGGYEQY

V gene: TRBV7-8
D gene: TRBD2
J gene: TRBJ2-3
CDR3 protein: ASSSPLAGYTDTQY

V gene: TRBV5-8
D gene: TRBD2
J gene: TRBJ2-1
CDR3 protein: ASSRTSGLYNEQF

V gene: TRBV2
D gene: -
J gene: TRBJ2-3
CDR3 protein: ARRDSTDTQY

V gene: TRBV28
D gene: -
J gene: TRBJ2-3
CDR3 protein: ASSLEKEFTDTQY

V gene: TRBV2
D gene: -
J gene: TRBJ1-2
CDR3 protein: ASSLSGCGYT

V gene: TRBV5-1
D gene: -
J gene: TRBJ2-1
CDR3 protein: ASTGLSSYNEQF

V gene: TRBV5-5
D gene: TRBD1
J gene: TRBJ1-5
CDR3 protein: ASSLASTGGRNSNQPQH

V gene: TRBV5-4
D gene: TRBD2
J gene: TRBJ2-4
CDR3 protein: ASSLQGGRNIQY

V gene: TRBV28
D gene: -
J gene: TRBJ2-7
CDR3 protein: ASSIGQSYEQY

V gene: TRBV2
D gene: TRBD2
J gene: TRBJ2-1
CDR3 protein: ASTLRRAGVSGNEQF

V gene: TRBV10-2
D gene: -
J gene: TRBJ2-6
CDR3 protein: ASSEVRYGANVLT

V gene: TRBV19
D gene: TRBD2
J gene: TRBJ2-5
CDR3 protein: ASTSGRIVGETQY

V gene: TRBV19
D gene: -
J gene: TRBJ2-3
CDR3 protein: ASSIAGVSTDTQY

V gene: TRBV11-3
D gene: -
J gene: TRBJ2-7
CDR3 protein: ASSLDSSSYEQY

V gene: TRBV19
D gene: TRBD1
J gene: TRBJ2-7
CDR3 protein: ASSVTGGLTSYEQY

V gene: TRBV5-1
D gene: TRBD2
J gene: TRBJ2-5
CDR3 protein: ASNSGTSGKETQY

V gene: TRBV5-5
D gene: -
J gene: TRBJ1-1
CDR3 protein: ASSLRGGNEAF

V gene: TRBV5-6
D gene: TRBD1
J gene: TRBJ1-2
CDR3 protein: ASSLVGQGVGYT

V gene: TRBV28
D gene: TRBD1
J gene: TRBJ1-2
CDR3 protein: ASSQDRDYGYT

V gene: TRBV7-2
D gene: -
J gene: TRBJ2-3
CDR3 protein: ANRVIGGTTDTQY

V gene: TRBV30
D gene: TRBD2
J gene: TRBJ2-7
CDR3 protein: AWALAGGPREQY

V gene: TRBV18
D gene: TRBD1
J gene: TRBJ2-7
CDR3 protein: ASRISEGANEQY

V gene: TRBV18
D gene: TRBD1
J gene: TRBJ1-3
CDR3 protein: ASSERSQGAAGNTIY

V gene: TRBV6-1
D gene: TRBD1
J gene: TRBJ1-1
CDR3 protein: AITDRFTVATEAF

V gene: TRBV6-5
D gene: -
J gene: TRBJ2-7
CDR3 protein: ASSYSSTGETYEQY

V gene: TRBV7-3
D gene: TRBD2
J gene: TRBJ2-1
CDR3 protein: ASSLEGSSGVNEQF

V gene: TRBV6-5
D gene: -
J gene: TRBJ2-3
CDR3 protein: ASSVQGPDTQY

V gene: TRBV9
D gene: -
J gene: TRBJ1-3
CDR3 protein: ASSVGDLNSGNTIY

V gene: TRBV19
D gene: TRBD1
J gene: TRBJ2-1
CDR3 protein: ASSIGTGGHNEQF

V gene: TRBV28
D gene: -
J gene: TRBJ1-4
CDR3 protein: ASSLFQYRAATNEKLF

V gene: TRBV7-3
D gene: -
J gene: TRBJ2-1
CDR3 protein: ASSQGGGLYNEQF

V gene: TRBV11-2
D gene: -
J gene: TRBJ1-3
CDR3 protein: ASSFQTGNTIY

V gene: TRBV9
D gene: TRBD2
J gene: TRBJ2-2
CDR3 protein: ASSPRTGTSGRLGTGELF

V gene: TRBV6-1
D gene: -
J gene: TRBJ1-1
CDR3 protein: ASRETGNTEAF

V gene: TRBV18
D gene: -
J gene: TRBJ1-1
CDR3 protein: ASSPLGRSPQAEAF

V gene: TRBV19
D gene: TRBD1
J gene: TRBJ2-5
CDR3 protein: ASQRTGDRGAGETQY

V gene: TRBV28
D gene: TRBD1
J gene: TRBJ2-1
CDR3 protein: ASSSSLTGGEF

V gene: TRBV29-1
D gene: TRBD2
J gene: TRBJ2-7
CDR3 protein: SVGTSRPLGEQY

V gene: TRBV27
D gene: -
J gene: TRBJ2-1
CDR3 protein: ASSSRRAGGDEQF

V gene: TRBV28
D gene: -
J gene: TRBJ1-2
CDR3 protein: ASDTGTSDGYT

V gene: TRBV9
D gene: TRBD1
J gene: TRBJ1-1
CDR3 protein: ASSPDRDTEAF

V gene: TRBV10-2
D gene: TRBD1
J gene: TRBJ1-1
CDR3 protein: ASSESTGAPEAF

V gene: TRBV2
D gene: -
J gene: TRBJ1-6
CDR3 protein: ASSAWRINSPLH